The rows below give T cell receptor beta chains drawn from one sample of a study of CD8+ T cells in alopecia areata. Here immunoSEQ multiplex PCR was the method, and the copy in TCRdb shows in-frame clones only, minus some. The repertoire holds about 200,000 clones, with 58% as singletons. The material was CD4+ T cells sorted from blood, obtained at week 24, from a patient treated with tofacitinib. The receptor set was obtained from a human donor with alopecia areata. Both conserved end residues are part of each CDR3. A D gene is named only where the DNA matches it firmly. Clone size is given for some rows only: seen once, a few or many times, or a class if the clone is expanded.

d_gene,v_gene,abundance,j_gene,CDR3aa,CDR3nt
NA,TRBV5-6,NA,TRBJ2-1,CASSLDMGNEQFF,TGTGCCAGCAGCTTGGACATGGGCAATGAGCAGTTCTTC
NA,TRBV29-1,NA,TRBJ2-1,CSVRNLGGEQFF,TGCAGCGTTCGTAATCTCGGGGGAGAGCAGTTCTTC
NA,TRBV6-5,NA,TRBJ2-3,CASSANGGVNTQYF,TGTGCCAGCAGTGCAAACGGGGGAGTAAATACGCAGTATTTT
TRBD2,TRBV10-3,NA,TRBJ2-7,CAISDRTKTSGLGGRTYEQYF,TGTGCCATCAGTGACCGAACTAAGACTAGCGGGCTGGGGGGGAGGACCTACGAGCAGTACTTC
NA,TRBV5-6,NA,TRBJ2-6,CASSSRWQGFSGANVLTF,TGTGCCAGCAGCTCCCGGTGGCAGGGCTTCTCTGGGGCCAACGTCCTGACTTTC
NA,TRBV4-3,NA,TRBJ1-2,CASSQDAGYGYTF,TGCGCCAGCAGCCAAGACGCGGGTTACGGCTACACCTTC
NA,TRBV5-1,NA,TRBJ2-2,CASSLDSTGELFF,TGCGCCAGCAGCTTGGACTCCACCGGGGAGCTGTTTTTT
TRBD1,TRBV7-3,few,TRBJ1-1,CASSPGTGRDTEAFF,TGTGCCAGCAGCCCCGGGACAGGGAGGGACACTGAAGCTTTCTTT
TRBD2,TRBV15,NA,TRBJ2-1,CATSRDKGLAGAGNEQFF,TGTGCCACCAGCAGAGATAAGGGACTAGCGGGGGCGGGGAATGAGCAGTTCTTC
NA,TRBV9,NA,TRBJ2-5,CASSVGATDHQETQYF,TGTGCCAGCAGCGTTGGGGCGACCGATCACCAAGAGACCCAGTACTTC
NA,TRBV10-3,NA,TRBJ1-5,CAISGTGSGQPQHF,TGTGCCATCAGTGGAACAGGGTCAGGCCAGCCCCAGCATTTT
NA,TRBV7-3,NA,TRBJ2-2,CASSPLSTGELFF,TGTGCCAGCAGCCCCTTAAGCACCGGGGAGCTGTTTTTT
NA,TRBV5-1,few,TRBJ2-3,CASSLSGPRTDTQYF,TGCGCCAGCAGCTTGTCCGGCCCTAGGACAGATACGCAGTATTTT
NA,TRBV7-2,once,TRBJ2-2,CASSLDRSTGELFF,TGTGCCAGCAGCTTAGATAGGAGCACCGGGGAGCTGTTTTTT
NA,TRBV7-9,many,TRBJ1-2,CASSLVRPTHGYTF,TGTGCCAGCAGCTTAGTTCGGCCCACACATGGCTACACCTTC
NA,TRBV5-1,NA,TRBJ2-1,CASSPLTGYNEQFF,TGCGCCAGCAGCCCCTTGACAGGCTACAATGAGCAGTTCTTC
TRBD1,TRBV7-2,NA,TRBJ2-6,CASSLSAEGAPGANVLTF,TGTGCCAGCAGCTTATCGGCTGAGGGGGCTCCTGGGGCCAACGTCCTGACTTTC
TRBD1,TRBV6-5,few,TRBJ1-2,CASSRTGDGYTF,TGTGCCAGCAGTCGAACAGGGGACGGCTACACCTTC
TRBD1,TRBV6-5,few,TRBJ2-7,CASSYEAGQGLYEQYF,TGTGCCAGCAGTTACGAGGCTGGACAGGGACTGTACGAGCAGTACTTC
NA,TRBV7-8,NA,TRBJ2-7,CASSLGDSAYEQYF,TGTGCCAGCAGCTTAGGTGACTCAGCCTACGAGCAGTACTTC
NA,TRBV29-1,NA,TRBJ2-5,CSVELASHQETQYF,TGCAGCGTAGAGCTAGCGAGTCACCAAGAGACCCAGTACTTC
NA,TRBV4-1,NA,TRBJ2-5,CASSQGALSETQYF,TGCGCCAGCAGCCAAGGGGCATTATCGGAGACCCAGTACTTC
NA,TRBV5-5,few,TRBJ1-4,CASSRGREGEKLFF,TGTGCCAGCAGCCGAGGGAGAGAGGGTGAAAAACTGTTTTTT
NA,TRBV5-6,NA,TRBJ2-5,CASRTRHFQETQYF,TGTGCCAGCAGAACGCGGCATTTCCAAGAGACCCAGTACTTC
NA,TRBV4-1,few,TRBJ1-3,CASSQGQLSSGNTIYF,TGCGCCAGCAGCCAAGGCCAGCTAAGCTCTGGAAACACCATATATTTT
TRBD2,TRBV30,NA,TRBJ2-7,CAWNPRLAGLGIYEQYF,TGTGCCTGGAACCCCCGACTAGCGGGACTTGGCATCTACGAGCAGTACTTC
NA,TRBV23-1,NA,TRBJ2-4,CASSQSSEAKNIQYF,TGCGCCAGCAGTCAATCCAGCGAAGCCAAAAACATTCAGTACTTC
NA,TRBV7-2,NA,TRBJ2-5,CASSLTLYKETQYF,TGTGCCAGCAGCTTAACCCTCTACAAAGAGACCCAGTACTTC
NA,TRBV30,NA,TRBJ1-1,CAWTSGFNTEAFF,TGTGCCTGGACTTCAGGGTTTAACACTGAAGCTTTCTTT
TRBD1,TRBV5-6,NA,TRBJ1-5,CASSLGTGSQPQHF,TGTGCCAGCAGCTTGGGGACAGGGTCTCAGCCCCAGCATTTT
NA,TRBV4-1,many,TRBJ1-3,CASSQVDMGLGGNTIYF,TGCGCCAGCAGCCAAGTGGATATGGGGCTAGGAGGAAACACCATATATTTT
NA,TRBV15,NA,TRBJ2-1,CATSRQLGEGVGHNEQFF,TGTGCCACCAGCAGGCAACTCGGCGAAGGAGTGGGCCACAATGAGCAGTTCTTC
NA,TRBV9,NA,TRBJ2-1,CASSEHQSSYNEQFF,TGTGCCAGCAGCGAACATCAGAGCTCCTACAATGAGCAGTTCTTC
NA,TRBV23-1,few,TRBJ1-2,CASSKADAYGYTF,TGCGCCAGCAGTAAAGCTGATGCCTATGGCTACACCTTC
NA,TRBV10-3,NA,TRBJ1-4,CAIGGGGVPSEKLFF,TGTGCCATCGGCGGCGGGGGCGTCCCCAGCGAAAAACTGTTTTTT
TRBD1,TRBV6-6,NA,TRBJ2-7,CASSYSEQGAAEQYF,TGTGCCAGCAGTTACAGCGAGCAGGGGGCGGCCGAGCAGTACTTC
NA,TRBV18,NA,TRBJ1-5,CASSVESANQPQHF,TGTGCCAGCTCAGTTGAATCAGCGAATCAGCCCCAGCATTTT
NA,TRBV9,NA,TRBJ2-4,CASSGDVGLQYF,TGTGCCAGCAGCGGGGATGTGGGTTTACAGTACTTC
TRBD2,TRBV4-3,few,TRBJ2-7,CASSPTSGRVEQYF,TGCGCCAGCAGCCCGACTAGCGGGAGAGTCGAGCAGTACTTC
NA,TRBV2,NA,TRBJ2-7,CASSGERASYEQYF,TGTGCCAGCAGTGGGGAGAGGGCCTCCTACGAGCAGTACTTC
NA,TRBV19,NA,TRBJ2-5,CASNHPGVSETQYF,TGTGCCAGTAACCACCCCGGGGTCTCTGAGACCCAGTACTTC
NA,TRBV29-1,NA,TRBJ2-4,CSVEWANIQYF,TGCAGCGTTGAGTGGGCAAACATTCAGTACTTC
TRBD1,TRBV7-9,NA,TRBJ2-6,CASTQTGGISGANVLTF,TGTGCCAGCACCCAAACAGGGGGAATCTCTGGGGCCAACGTCCTGACTTTC
NA,TRBV6-6,few,TRBJ2-2,CASSDSTNTGELFF,TGTGCCAGCAGTGACAGTACGAACACCGGGGAGCTGTTTTTT
NA,TRBV29-1,few,TRBJ1-2,CSVGRTDAYGYTF,TGCAGCGTTGGCCGGACAGATGCCTATGGCTACACCTTC
NA,TRBV4-1,few,TRBJ1-1,CASSQGGNTEAFF,TGCGCCAGCAGCCAAGGGGGGAACACTGAAGCTTTCTTT
TRBD2,TRBV5-1,NA,TRBJ2-7,CASTIAGAYEQYF,TGCGCCAGCACCATAGCGGGGGCCTACGAGCAGTACTTC
TRBD2,TRBV5-6,NA,TRBJ2-7,CASRHGTSGRYEQYF,TGTGCCAGCAGACACGGGACTAGCGGGAGGTACGAGCAGTACTTC
TRBD1,TRBV5-4,few,TRBJ2-3,CASSLGQVSDTQYF,TGTGCCAGCAGCCTGGGACAGGTGTCAGATACGCAGTATTTT
NA,TRBV18,NA,TRBJ1-3,CASSPDSSGNTIYF,TGTGCCAGCTCACCGGACAGCTCTGGAAACACCATATATTTT
TRBD1,TRBV29-1,NA,TRBJ2-7,CSAKQGASYEQYF,TGCAGCGCCAAACAGGGGGCGTCCTACGAGCAGTACTTC
NA,TRBV18,NA,TRBJ1-1,CASKKGGTTFETEAFF,TGTGCCAGCAAAAAAGGGGGGACGACCTTTGAAACTGAAGCTTTCTTT